This entry features one T cell receptor beta chain sequence. Its cognate antigen has yet to be identified. No per-base quality is available; no much larger clone lies one base away. The immunoSEQ Assay, a bias-controlled multiplex PCR, was used to amplify TCRbeta CDR3 regions from genomic DNA. The authors processed their data as follows. The number of nucleated cells in each sample was estimated by amplification of reference gene primers within the assay. To quantify the absolute abundance of each unique TCRbeta CDR3 rearrangement, sequence reads were collapsed and filtered. For each sample, productive Simpson clonality was calculated as the square root of Simpson's diversity index across productive rearrangements. TCRdb holds this immuneACCESS table with in-frame rearrangements only. Some clones are missing; in checked studies, unresolved V genes explain under half, and the rest has no known cause. The DNA gave D and trimming, while V, J and clone size come from that table. This sample comprises more than 65,000 clones, roughly 87% of them detected only once. The ten biggest clones cover around 5% of the sample.

This record comes from a study of blood T cell repertoires in COVID-19 (dated by TCRdb to about 2020). As for the study more broadly: The collaborator samples originated in the United States, Italy and Spain and spanned the acute and convalescent phases of COVID-19. The material from the prospective study consisted of cDNA or gDNA derived from T cells, B-cell-depleted T cells, or PBMCs. The dataset comprised deeply sampled blood TCRbeta repertoires from subjects exposed to, actively infected with, or recovered from COVID-19. The repertoires were released in a freely available public database intended as a resource for research on the immune response to SARS-CoV-2. Samples came from the ongoing ImmuneRACE study (first 160 participants) plus 1,254 subjects from 6 global collaborators. Nearly every sample came with metadata listing a de-identified subject ID, COVID-19 status, age in years and sex. Where HLA class I and class II types were available, the types were taken from metadata supplied by the sample provider, not from assay-based typing. The research as a whole found: The amount of clinical and demographic metadata varied by source and participant and was provided uncurated.

The collaborating institutions used their own protocols to collect whole blood in K2EDTA tubes. Collaborator samples were shipped for TCRbeta analysis as frozen whole blood, isolated PBMCs, or DNA extracted from either sample type. Source material: peripheral blood. The TCR was taken from a woman aged 80 or over with active or convalescent COVID-19.

The CDR3 protein is CASSLAGGETQYF. The DNA sequence follows: TGTGCCAGCAGTTTAGCGGGGGGGGAGACCCAGTACTTC. The rearranged segments are TRBV12-3 or TRBV12-4 and TRBJ2-5; 7 central bases correspond to TRBD2. There are 13 amino acids in the CDR3, from cysteine to phenylalanine inclusive. Only CDR3 DNA is held: 39 bases, read in frame from base 1. V has 0 bases trimmed and J has 5 bases trimmed; junction bases matching no gene number 0.